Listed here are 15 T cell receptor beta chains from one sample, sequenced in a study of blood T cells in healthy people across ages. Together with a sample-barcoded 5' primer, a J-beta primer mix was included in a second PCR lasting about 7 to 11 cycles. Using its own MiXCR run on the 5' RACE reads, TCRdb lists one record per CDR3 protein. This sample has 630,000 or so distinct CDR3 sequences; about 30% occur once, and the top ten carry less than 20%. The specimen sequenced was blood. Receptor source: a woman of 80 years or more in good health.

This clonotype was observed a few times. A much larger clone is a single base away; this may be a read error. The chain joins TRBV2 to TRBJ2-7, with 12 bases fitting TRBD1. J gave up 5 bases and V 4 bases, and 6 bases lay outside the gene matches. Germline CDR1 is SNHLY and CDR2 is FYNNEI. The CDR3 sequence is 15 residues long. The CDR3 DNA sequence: TGTGCCAGCAGTGTTGGGACAGGGGGCTTGGACGAGCAGTACTTC. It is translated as CASSVGTGGLDEQYF. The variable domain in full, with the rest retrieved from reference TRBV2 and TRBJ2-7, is EPEVTQTPSHQVTQMGQEVILRCVPISNHLYFYWYRQILGQKVEFLVSFYNNEISEKSEIFDDQFSVERPDGSNFTLKIRSTKLEDSAMYFCASSVGTGGLDEQYFGPGTRLTVT.

Here the CDR3 DNA reads TGCAGTGCTAGAGATACGACAGGGACTGGCTACACCTTC. Amino acid sequence: CSARDTTGTGYTF. The V call is TRBV20-1, the J call TRBJ1-2, with 7 bases lining up with TRBD1. The CDR3 runs 13 residues. Germline CDR1 DFQATT, CDR2 SNEGSKA (reference sequence). The junction had 5 bases not matched to a gene; V was cut back by 0 bases and J by 7 bases.

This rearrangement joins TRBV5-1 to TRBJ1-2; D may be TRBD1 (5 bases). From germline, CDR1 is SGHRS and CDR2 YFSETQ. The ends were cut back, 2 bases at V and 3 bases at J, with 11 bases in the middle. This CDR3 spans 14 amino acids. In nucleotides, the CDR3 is TGCGCCAGCAGCTTAGAGGGGAACGACTATGGCTACACCTTC. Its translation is CASSLEGNDYGYTF. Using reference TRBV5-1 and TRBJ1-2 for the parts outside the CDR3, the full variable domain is KAGVTQTPRYLIKTRGQQVTLSCSPISGHRSVSWYQQTPGQGLQFLFEYFSETQRNKGNFPGRFSGRQFSNSRSEMNVSTLELGDSALYLCASSLEGNDYGYTFGSGTRLTVV.

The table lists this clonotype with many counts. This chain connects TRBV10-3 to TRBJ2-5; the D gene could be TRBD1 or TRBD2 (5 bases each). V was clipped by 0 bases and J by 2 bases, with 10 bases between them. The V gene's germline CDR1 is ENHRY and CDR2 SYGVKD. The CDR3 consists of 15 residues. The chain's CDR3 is CAISESRGVQETQYF. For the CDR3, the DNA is TGTGCCATCAGTGAGTCCCGAGGGGTGCAAGAGACCCAGTACTTC.

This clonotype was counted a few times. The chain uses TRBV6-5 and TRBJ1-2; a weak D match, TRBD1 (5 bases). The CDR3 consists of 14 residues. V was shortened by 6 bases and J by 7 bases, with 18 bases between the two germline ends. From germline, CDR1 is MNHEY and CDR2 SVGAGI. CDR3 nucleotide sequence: TGTGCCAGCAGCCTCGTCGGGGGGGAGGGTGGCTACACCTTC. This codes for CASSLVGGEGGYTF.

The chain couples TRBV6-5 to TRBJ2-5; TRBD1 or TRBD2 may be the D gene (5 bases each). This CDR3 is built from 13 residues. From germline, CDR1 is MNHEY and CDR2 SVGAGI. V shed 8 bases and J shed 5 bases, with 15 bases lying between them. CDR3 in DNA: TGTGCCAGCGGAAAGGGGACCAGGGAGACCCAGTACTTC. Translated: CASGKGTRETQYF.

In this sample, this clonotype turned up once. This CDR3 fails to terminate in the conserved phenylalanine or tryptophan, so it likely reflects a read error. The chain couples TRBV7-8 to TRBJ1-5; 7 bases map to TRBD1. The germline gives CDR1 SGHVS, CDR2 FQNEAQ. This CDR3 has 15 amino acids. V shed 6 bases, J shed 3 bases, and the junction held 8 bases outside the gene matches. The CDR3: CASSPTGALNQPQHL. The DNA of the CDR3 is TGTGCCAGCAGTCCTACAGGGGCCCTCAATCAGCCCCAGCATTTG.

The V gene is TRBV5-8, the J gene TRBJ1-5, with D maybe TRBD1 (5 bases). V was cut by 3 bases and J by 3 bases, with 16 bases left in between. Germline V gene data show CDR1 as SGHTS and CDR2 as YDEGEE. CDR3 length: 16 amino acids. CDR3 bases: TGTGCCAGCAGCTCGTCAGGGAACACATACAATCAGCCCCAGCATTTT. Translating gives CASSSSGNTYNQPQHF.

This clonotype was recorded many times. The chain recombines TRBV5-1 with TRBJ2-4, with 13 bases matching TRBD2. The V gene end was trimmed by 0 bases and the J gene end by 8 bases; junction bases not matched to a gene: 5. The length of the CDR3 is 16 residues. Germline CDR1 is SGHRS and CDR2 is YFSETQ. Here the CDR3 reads CASSLGLAGGLDIQYF. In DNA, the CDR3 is TGCGCCAGCAGCTTGGGACTAGCGGGGGGCTTGGACATTCAGTACTTC.

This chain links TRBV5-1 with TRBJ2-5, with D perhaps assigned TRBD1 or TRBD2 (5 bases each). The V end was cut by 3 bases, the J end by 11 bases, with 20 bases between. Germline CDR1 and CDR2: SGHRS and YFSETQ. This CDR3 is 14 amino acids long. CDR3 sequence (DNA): TGCGCCAGCAGCTGGGACGCGATGGTGGAAGAGCAGTACTTC. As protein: CASSWDAMVEEQYF.

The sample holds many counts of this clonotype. The CDR3 reads CASSRQGGFYEQYF. The CDR3 DNA follows: TGTGCCAGCAGCCGACAAGGTGGATTCTACGAGCAGTACTTC. This chain joins TRBV7-2 and TRBJ2-7; D uncertain. V was clipped by 5 bases and J by 3 bases, with 14 bases between them. Germline CDR1 SGHTA, CDR2 FQGNSA. CDR3 length: 14 residues.

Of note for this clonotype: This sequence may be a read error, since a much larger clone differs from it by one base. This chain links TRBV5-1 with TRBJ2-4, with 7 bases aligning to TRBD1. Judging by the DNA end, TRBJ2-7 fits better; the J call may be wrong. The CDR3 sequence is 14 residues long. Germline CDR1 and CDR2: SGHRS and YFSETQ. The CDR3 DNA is TGCGCCAGCAGCTGGGTGGGGGCAGGGGGCGAGCAGTACTTC. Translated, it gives CASSWVGAGGEQYF.

CDR3 region: CASSFFLAGARRGEQYF. Here the CDR3 DNA reads TGCGCCAGCAGCTTTTTCTTAGCGGGGGCCCGGCGGGGGGAGCAGTACTTC. The chain has TRBV5-1 and TRBJ2-5; 9 bases fit TRBD2. V shed 2 bases, J shed 11 bases, and the junction held 19 bases outside the gene matches. Germline V gives CDR1 SGHRS, CDR2 YFSETQ. CDR3 length: 17 residues.

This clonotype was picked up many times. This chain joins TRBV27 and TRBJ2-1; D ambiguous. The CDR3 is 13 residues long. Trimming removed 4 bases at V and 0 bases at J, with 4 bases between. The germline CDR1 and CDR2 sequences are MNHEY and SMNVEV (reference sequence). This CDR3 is CASSWTSYNEQFF. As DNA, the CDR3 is TGTGCCAGCAGTTGGACCTCCTACAATGAGCAGTTCTTC.

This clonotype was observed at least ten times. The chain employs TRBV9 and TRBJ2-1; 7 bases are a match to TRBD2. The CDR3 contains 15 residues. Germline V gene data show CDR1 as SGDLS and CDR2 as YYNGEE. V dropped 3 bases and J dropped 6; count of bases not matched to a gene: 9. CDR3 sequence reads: CASSAGGAGLNEQFF. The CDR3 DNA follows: TGTGCCAGCAGCGCGGGGGGAGCGGGCCTCAATGAGCAGTTCTTC.